The text below deals with one T cell receptor beta chain. Its cognate antigen is unknown. V was clipped by 3 bases and J by 4 bases; unmatched bases: 5. The CDR3 loop spans 14 amino acids. Germline lookup yields CDR1 SGDLS and CDR2 YYNGEE. The data belong to a study of cytomegalovirus exposure and HLA in healthy donors. Study-wide results and caveats: Researchers catalogued about 150 TCR beta chains as cytomegalovirus-associated. Available immune exposure information covered CMV serostatus only. In a later analysis, a missense DCLRE1C variant was linked to TCR beta V- and J-gene trimming.

Use of 60 Vbeta and 13 Jbeta primers characterized the PCR. Produced via immunoSEQ multiplex PCR; TCRdb's table is partial and in-frame only. The sample lists 140,000 to 150,000 clones, about 74% occurring once. This TCR came from a woman aged 40 to 55 in good health and CMV-seronegative. Material for sequencing was PBMCs. V usage is TRBV9 and J usage is TRBJ2-3; 7 nucleotides align to TRBD2. The CDR3 nucleotides are TGTGCCAGCAGCGCGAGACTAGCCCCAGATACGCAGTATTTT. It encodes CASSARLAPDTQYF.